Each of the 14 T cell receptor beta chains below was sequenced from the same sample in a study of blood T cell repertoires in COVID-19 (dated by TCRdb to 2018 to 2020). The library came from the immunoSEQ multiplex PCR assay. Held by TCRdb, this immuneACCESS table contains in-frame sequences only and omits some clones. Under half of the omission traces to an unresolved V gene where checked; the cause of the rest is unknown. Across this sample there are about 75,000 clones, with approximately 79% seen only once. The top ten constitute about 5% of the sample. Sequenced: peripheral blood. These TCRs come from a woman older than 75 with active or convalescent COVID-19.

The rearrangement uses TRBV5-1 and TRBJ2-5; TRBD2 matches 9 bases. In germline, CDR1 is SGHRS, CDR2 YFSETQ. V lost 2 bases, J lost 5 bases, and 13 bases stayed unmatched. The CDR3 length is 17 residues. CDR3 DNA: TGCGCCAGCAGCTTTGGAGTAGCGGGAGTGGGTCGGGAGACCCAGTACTTC. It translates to CASSFGVAGVGRETQYF.

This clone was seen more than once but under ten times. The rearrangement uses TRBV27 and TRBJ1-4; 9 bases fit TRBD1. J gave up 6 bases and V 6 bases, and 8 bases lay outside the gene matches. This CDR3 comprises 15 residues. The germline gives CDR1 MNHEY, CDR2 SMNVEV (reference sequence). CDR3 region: CASSRNRGRDEKLFF. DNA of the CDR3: TGTGCCAGCAGCCGCAACAGGGGGCGCGATGAAAAACTGTTTTTT.

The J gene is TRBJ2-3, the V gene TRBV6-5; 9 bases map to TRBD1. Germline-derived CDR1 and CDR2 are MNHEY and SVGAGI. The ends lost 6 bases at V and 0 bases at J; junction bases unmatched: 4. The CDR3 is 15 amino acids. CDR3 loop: CASSLDRGSTDTQYF. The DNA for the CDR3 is TGTGCCAGCAGCCTCGACAGGGGGAGCACAGATACGCAGTATTTT.

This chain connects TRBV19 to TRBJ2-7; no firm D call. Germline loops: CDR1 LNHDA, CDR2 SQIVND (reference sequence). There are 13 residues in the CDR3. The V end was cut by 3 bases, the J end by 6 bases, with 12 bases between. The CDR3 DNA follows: TGTGCCAGTAGTATGACAAAATGGGTCGAGCAGTACTTC. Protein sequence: CASSMTKWVEQYF.

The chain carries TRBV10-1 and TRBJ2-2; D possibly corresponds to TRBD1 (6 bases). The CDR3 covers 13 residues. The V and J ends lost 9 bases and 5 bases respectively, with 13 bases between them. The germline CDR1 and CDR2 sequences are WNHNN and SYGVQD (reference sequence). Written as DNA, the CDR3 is TGCGCCAGTTCACAGGGATCTACCGGGGAGCTGTTTTTT. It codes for CASSQGSTGELFF.

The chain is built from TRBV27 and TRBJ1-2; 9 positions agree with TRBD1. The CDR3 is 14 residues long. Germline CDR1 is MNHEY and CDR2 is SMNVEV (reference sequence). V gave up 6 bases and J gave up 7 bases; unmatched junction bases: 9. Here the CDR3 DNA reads TGTGCCAGCAGCCCGGGACAGGGAGCGGGTGGCTACACCTTC. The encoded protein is CASSPGQGAGGYTF.

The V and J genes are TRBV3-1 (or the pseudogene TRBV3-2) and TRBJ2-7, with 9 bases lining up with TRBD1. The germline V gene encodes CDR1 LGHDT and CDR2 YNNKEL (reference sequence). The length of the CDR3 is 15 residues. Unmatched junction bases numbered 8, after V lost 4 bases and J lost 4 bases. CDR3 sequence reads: CASSPPGQGLYEQYF. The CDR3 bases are TGTGCCAGCAGCCCTCCGGGACAGGGTTTATACGAGCAGTACTTC.

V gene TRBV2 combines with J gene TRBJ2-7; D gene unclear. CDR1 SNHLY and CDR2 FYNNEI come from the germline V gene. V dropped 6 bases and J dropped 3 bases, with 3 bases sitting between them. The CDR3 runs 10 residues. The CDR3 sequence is CASSGYEQYF. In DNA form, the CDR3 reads TGTGCCAGCAGCGGCTACGAGCAGTACTTC. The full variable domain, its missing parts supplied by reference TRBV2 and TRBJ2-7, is EPEVTQTPSHQVTQMGQEVILRCVPISNHLYFYWYRQILGQKVEFLVSFYNNEISEKSEIFDDQFSVERPDGSNFTLKIRSTKLEDSAMYFCASSGYEQYFGPGTRLTVT.

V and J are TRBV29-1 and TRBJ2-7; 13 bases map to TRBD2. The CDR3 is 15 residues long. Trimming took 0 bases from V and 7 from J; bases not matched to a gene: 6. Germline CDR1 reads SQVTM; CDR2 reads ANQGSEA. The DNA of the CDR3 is TGCAGCGTTGAAGATCGACTAGCGGGAGGTCGAGAGCAGTACTTC. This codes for CSVEDRLAGGREQYF.

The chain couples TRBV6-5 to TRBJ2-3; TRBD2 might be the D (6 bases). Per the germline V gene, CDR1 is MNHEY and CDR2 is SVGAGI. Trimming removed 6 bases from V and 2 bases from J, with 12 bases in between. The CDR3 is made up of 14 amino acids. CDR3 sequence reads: CASRPGLLTDTQYF. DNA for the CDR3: TGTGCCAGCAGACCGGGACTCCTCACAGATACGCAGTATTTT.

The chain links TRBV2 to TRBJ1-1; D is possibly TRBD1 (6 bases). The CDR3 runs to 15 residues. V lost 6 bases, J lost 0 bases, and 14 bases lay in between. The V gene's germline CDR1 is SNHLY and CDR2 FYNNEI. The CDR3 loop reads CASSKGRQVNTEAFF. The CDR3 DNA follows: TGTGCCAGCAGCAAGGGGAGACAGGTGAACACTGAAGCTTTCTTT.

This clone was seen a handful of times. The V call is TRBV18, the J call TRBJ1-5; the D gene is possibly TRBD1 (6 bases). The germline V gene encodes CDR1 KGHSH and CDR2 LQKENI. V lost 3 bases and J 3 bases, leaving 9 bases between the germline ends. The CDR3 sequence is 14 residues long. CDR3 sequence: CASSPDSPNQPQHF. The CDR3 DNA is TGTGCCAGCTCACCGGACAGTCCCAATCAGCCCCAGCATTTT. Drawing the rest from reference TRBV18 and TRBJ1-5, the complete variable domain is NAGVMQNPRHLVRRRGQEARLRCSPMKGHSHVYWYRQLPEEGLKFMVYLQKENIIDESGMPKERFSAEFPKEGPSILRIQQVVRGDSAAYFCASSPDSPNQPQHFGDGTRLSIL.

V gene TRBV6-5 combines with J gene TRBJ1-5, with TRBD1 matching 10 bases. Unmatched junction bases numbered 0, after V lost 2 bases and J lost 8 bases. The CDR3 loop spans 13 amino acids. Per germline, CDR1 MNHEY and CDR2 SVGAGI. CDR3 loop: CASSYGQGEPQHF. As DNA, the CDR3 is TGTGCCAGCAGTTACGGACAGGGGGAGCCCCAGCATTTT.

The CDR3 is CASSLGLAGVADTQYF. The CDR3 DNA reads TGTGCCAGCAGCTTGGGACTAGCGGGAGTGGCAGATACGCAGTATTTT. The rearrangement uses TRBV5-4 and TRBJ2-3, with 12 bases identical to TRBD2. Germline V gene data show CDR1 as SGHNT and CDR2 as YYREEE (reference sequence). CDR3 size: 16 residues. Losses at the gene ends were 0 bases for V and 4 bases for J; bases not matched to a gene: 3.